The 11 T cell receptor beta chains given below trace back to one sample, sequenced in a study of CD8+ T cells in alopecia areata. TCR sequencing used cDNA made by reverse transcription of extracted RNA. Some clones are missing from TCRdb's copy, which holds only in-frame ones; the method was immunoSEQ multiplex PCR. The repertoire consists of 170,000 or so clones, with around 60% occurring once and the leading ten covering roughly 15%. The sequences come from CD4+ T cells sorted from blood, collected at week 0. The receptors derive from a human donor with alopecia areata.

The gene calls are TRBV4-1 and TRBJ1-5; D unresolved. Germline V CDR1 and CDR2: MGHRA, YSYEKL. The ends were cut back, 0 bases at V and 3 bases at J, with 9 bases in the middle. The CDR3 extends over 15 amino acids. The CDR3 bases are TGCGCCAGCAGCCAAGAAGAACAGTTCAATCAGCCCCAGCATTTT. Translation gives CASSQEEQFNQPQHF.

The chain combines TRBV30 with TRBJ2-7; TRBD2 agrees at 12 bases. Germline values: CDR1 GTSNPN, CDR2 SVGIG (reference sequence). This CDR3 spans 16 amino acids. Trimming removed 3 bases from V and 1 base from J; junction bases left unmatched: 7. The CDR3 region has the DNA TGTGCCTGGAGAAGACTAGCGGGGGCCTTTTCCTACGAGCAGTACTTC. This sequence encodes CAWRRLAGAFSYEQYF.

As DNA, the CDR3 is TGTGCCTGGCTCGGGACGGGACCCTACGAGCAGTACTTC. Protein product: CAWLGTGPYEQYF. This chain uses TRBV30 with TRBJ2-7, with D perhaps matching TRBD1 or TRBD2 (5 bases each). The CDR3 runs to 13 residues. CDR1 and CDR2 from the germline V gene are GTSNPN and SVGIG (reference sequence). Trimming stripped 5 bases from V and 2 bases from J, with 13 bases between.

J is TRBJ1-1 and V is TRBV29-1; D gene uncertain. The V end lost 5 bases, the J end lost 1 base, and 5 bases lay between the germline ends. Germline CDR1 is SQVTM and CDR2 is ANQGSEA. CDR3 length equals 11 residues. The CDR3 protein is CSVLSNTEAFF. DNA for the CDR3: TGCAGCGTTCTCTCGAACACTGAAGCTTTCTTT.

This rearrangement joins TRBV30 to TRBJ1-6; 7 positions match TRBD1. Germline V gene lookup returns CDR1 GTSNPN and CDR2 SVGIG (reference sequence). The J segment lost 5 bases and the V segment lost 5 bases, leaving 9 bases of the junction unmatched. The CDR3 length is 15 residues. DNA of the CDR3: TGTGCCTGGCTACCCCCGACAGGGCATAATTCACCCCTCCACTTT. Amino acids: CAWLPPTGHNSPLHF.

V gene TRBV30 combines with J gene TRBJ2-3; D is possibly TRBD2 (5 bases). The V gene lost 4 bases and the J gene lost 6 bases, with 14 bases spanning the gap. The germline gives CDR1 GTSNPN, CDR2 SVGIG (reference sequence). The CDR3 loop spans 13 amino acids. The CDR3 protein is CAWTDGIWDTQYF. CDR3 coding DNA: TGTGCCTGGACAGACGGGATCTGGGATACGCAGTATTTT.

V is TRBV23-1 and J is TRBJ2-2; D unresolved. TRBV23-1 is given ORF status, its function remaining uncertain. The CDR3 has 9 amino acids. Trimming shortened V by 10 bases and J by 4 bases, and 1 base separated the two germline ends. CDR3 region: CAITGELFF. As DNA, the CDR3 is TGCGCCATCACCGGGGAGCTGTTTTTT.

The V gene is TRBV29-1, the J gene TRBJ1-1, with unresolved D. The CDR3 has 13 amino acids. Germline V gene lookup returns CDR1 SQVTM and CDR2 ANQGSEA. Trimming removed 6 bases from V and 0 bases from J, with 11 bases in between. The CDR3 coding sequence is TGCAGCGTATTCAAGGTTTTGAACACTGAAGCTTTCTTT. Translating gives CSVFKVLNTEAFF.

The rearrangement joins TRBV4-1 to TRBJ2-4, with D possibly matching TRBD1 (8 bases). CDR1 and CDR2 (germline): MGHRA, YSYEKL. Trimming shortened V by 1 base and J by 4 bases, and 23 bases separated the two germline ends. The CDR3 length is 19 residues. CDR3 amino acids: CASSQVPFKDREGKNIQYF. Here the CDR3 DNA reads TGCGCCAGCAGCCAAGTACCCTTCAAGGACAGGGAGGGGAAAAACATTCAGTACTTC.

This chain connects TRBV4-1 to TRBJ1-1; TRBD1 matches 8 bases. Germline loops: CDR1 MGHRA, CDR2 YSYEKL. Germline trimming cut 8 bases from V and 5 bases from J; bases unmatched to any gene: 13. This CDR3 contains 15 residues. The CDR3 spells CASDPSGGGKTEAFF. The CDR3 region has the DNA TGCGCCAGCGATCCATCAGGGGGCGGTAAGACTGAAGCTTTCTTT.

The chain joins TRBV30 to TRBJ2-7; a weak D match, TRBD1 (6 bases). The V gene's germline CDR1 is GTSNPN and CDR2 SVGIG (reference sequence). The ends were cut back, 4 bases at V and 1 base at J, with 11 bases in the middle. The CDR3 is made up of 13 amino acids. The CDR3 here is CAWTQQGSYEQYF. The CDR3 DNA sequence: TGTGCCTGGACTCAACAGGGTTCCTACGAGCAGTACTTC.